This T cell receptor beta chain was obtained from a study of T cell changes during pregnancy in multiple sclerosis. Assay: immunoSEQ multiplex PCR; the TCRdb copy retains only in-frame clones and omits some. The table shows 60,000 to 85,000 clones, with approximately 91% occurring only once. Sample: peripheral blood, taken in the first trimester of pregnancy. This clonotype was sampled from a female donor with multiple sclerosis, enrolled in a pregnancy study.

In nucleotides, the CDR3 is TGTGCCAGCAGCACCCACAGGGGGCGTCAGCCCCAGCATTTT. It translates to CASSTHRGRQPQHF. V usage is TRBV21-1 and J usage is TRBJ1-5; TRBD1, the table's D call, was not compared with the DNA. TRBV21-1 is an annotated pseudogene. CDR3 size: 14 residues.